This TCR beta chain was recovered during a study of blood T cell repertoires in COVID-19. Turning to the study itself: Specimens from acute and convalescent COVID-19 originated in the United States, Italy and Spain. T cells, B-cell-depleted T cells, or PBMCs supplied cDNA or gDNA.

Original methodology: Reference gene primer amplification gave estimated nucleated cell counts. TCRdb keeps only in-frame clones here, not all; method: immunoSEQ multiplex PCR. V and J calls and clone size come straight from that table; D and trimming were deduced from the DNA. Here the sample spans tens of thousands of clones, approximately 80% being singletons. Losses at the gene ends were 6 bases for V and 0 bases for J; bases not matched to a gene: 5. The CDR3 is 14 residues long. Germline V CDR1 and CDR2: MNHEY, SVGAGI. J is TRBJ2-7 and V is TRBV6-5; 7 bases are shared with TRBD2. The clonotype was recovered from a man aged 55 to 69 with acute or convalescent COVID-19. Sequences were obtained from peripheral blood. The CDR3 region is CASRPGGGSYEQYF. CDR3 DNA: TGTGCCAGCAGGCCCGGCGGGGGCTCCTACGAGCAGTACTTC.